Listed here are 6 T cell receptor beta chains from one sample, sequenced in a study of T cell responses to AZD1222 COVID-19 vaccine. TCRdb keeps only in-frame clones here, not all; method: immunoSEQ multiplex PCR. The table records over 85,000 clones, approximately 92% of them present only once. The starting material was peripheral blood, obtained 28 days after the second AZD1222 dose. All receptors come from an adult who received the AZD1222 COVID-19 vaccine.

V usage is TRBV4-2 and J usage is TRBJ2-6, with D unresolved. The germline gives CDR1 LGHNA, CDR2 YNFKEQ. Trimming removed 2 bases from V and 0 bases from J, with 11 bases in between. The CDR3 is 17 amino acids. The CDR3 DNA is TGTGCCAGCAGCCAACCAGGTTGGGGCTCTGGGGCCAACGTCCTGACTTTC. The encoded protein is CASSQPGWGSGANVLTF.

The chain has TRBV9 and TRBJ1-4, with D unclear. V dropped 4 bases and J dropped 5 bases, with 9 bases sitting between them. Germline CDR1 reads SGDLS; CDR2 reads YYNGEE. This CDR3 has 13 amino acids. The CDR3 region is CASSTSPNEKLFF. DNA of the CDR3: TGTGCCAGCAGCACCAGCCCGAATGAAAAACTGTTTTTT.

The rearrangement uses TRBV6-2 or TRBV6-3 and TRBJ2-7; 9 nucleotides match TRBD1. The CDR3 runs to 15 residues. Germline values: CDR1 MNHEY, CDR2 SVGEGT. Losses at the gene ends were 5 bases for V and 4 bases for J; bases not matched to a gene: 9. CDR3 DNA sequence: TGTGCCAGCAGTGACCCGGGACAGGGATTTTACGAGCAGTACTTC. Amino acid sequence: CASSDPGQGFYEQYF.

The chain links TRBV19 to TRBJ1-1; 7 nucleotides match TRBD1. The CDR3 spans 14 residues. V trimming: 3 bases; J trimming: 6 bases; junction bases outside the gene matches: 7. Germline values: CDR1 LNHDA, CDR2 SQIVND (reference sequence). CDR3 bases: TGTGCCAGTAGTATCGCAGGGGGGCCCCCTGAAGCTTTCTTT. It encodes CASSIAGGPPEAFF.

This chain connects TRBV11-2 to TRBJ2-3; D uncertain. The CDR3 consists of 13 residues. From germline, CDR1 is SGHAT and CDR2 FQNNGV. The V end lost 0 bases, the J end lost 6 bases, and 7 bases lay between the germline ends. The CDR3 loop reads CASSLDLWDTQYF. The CDR3 region has the DNA TGTGCCAGCAGCTTAGATTTGTGGGATACGCAGTATTTT.

The rearrangement links TRBV7-2 to TRBJ1-3, with TRBD1 matching over 8 bases. The V segment lost 5 bases and the J segment 3 bases; nucleotides outside the gene matches: 9. The germline CDR1 and CDR2 sequences are SGHTA and FQGNSA. This CDR3 region has 16 residues. CDR3 residues: CASSESQGASGNTIYF. CDR3 sequence (DNA): TGTGCCAGCAGCGAGAGCCAGGGGGCCAGTGGAAACACCATATATTTT.